This T cell receptor beta chain was observed in a study of cytomegalovirus exposure and HLA in healthy donors. Broader study findings: Among donors in an Asian-associated ancestry cluster, a later analysis reportedly found fewer N-insertions than the roughly 700-donor mean. High specificity and sensitivity for cytomegalovirus status were reported for the classifier.

The PCR was carried out with 60 Vbeta primers and 13 Jbeta primers. Here immunoSEQ multiplex PCR was the method, and the copy in TCRdb shows in-frame clones only, minus some. In the table there are about 140,000 clones, roughly two thirds of which are singletons. CDR3 length equals 14 residues. V lost 1 base and J lost 7; bases outside the gene matches: 5. Germline values: CDR1 SGHRS, CDR2 YFSETQ. Recording of this donor's CMV serostatus was not done. As regards this clone: Its antigen is still unknown.

The clonotype originates from a human donor in good health. The chain uses TRBV5-1 and TRBJ1-2; 9 bases are a match to TRBD1. The sample taken for sequencing was PBMCs. This chain's CDR3 is CASSLLQGASGYTF. DNA of the CDR3: TGCGCCAGCAGCTTGTTACAGGGGGCAAGTGGCTACACCTTC.